This T cell receptor (beta chain) was identified during a study of cytomegalovirus exposure and HLA in healthy donors. About the research overall: Within the Caucasian-associated ancestry cluster were 65% to 85% of the approximately 400 genotyped donors.

This clone has more than one count but fewer than ten. What it binds is unknown. Trimming took 5 bases from V and 4 from J, leaving 15 bases between them. CDR3 length equals 14 residues. The V gene's germline CDR1 is SGHTA and CDR2 FQGNSA. The PCR had 60 Vbeta and 13 Jbeta primers. Only in-frame clones appear in the TCRdb table, and some are missing; sequencing was by immunoSEQ multiplex PCR. The sample shows more than 95,000 clones, just under 80% of them seen only once. Study-level results: Sequencing likely caused a cluster of highly shared sequence variants. In an earlier analysis, productive rearrangement rates for most beta V segments clustered near 87% or 30%.

V usage is TRBV7-2 and J usage is TRBJ2-7; the D gene is possibly TRBD1 (7 bases). This clonotype originated in a male donor in good health and CMV-seronegative. The sample consisted of PBMCs. CDR3 DNA: TGTGCCAGCAGCACCCGACAGGGAGGTTACGAGCAGTACTTC. This gives the protein CASSTRQGGYEQYF.